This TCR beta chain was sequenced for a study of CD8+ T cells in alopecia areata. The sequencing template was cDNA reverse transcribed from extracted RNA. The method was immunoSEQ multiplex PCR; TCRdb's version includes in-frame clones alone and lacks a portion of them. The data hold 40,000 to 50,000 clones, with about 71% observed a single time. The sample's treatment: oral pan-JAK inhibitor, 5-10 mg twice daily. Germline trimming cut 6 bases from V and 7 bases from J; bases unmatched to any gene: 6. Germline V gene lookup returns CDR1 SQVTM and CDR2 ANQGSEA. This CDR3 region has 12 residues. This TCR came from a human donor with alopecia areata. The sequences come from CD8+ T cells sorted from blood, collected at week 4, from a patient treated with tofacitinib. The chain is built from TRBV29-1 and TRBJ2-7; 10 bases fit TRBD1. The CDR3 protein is CSVWDRGGEQYF. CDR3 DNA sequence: TGCAGCGTGTGGGACAGGGGAGGGGAGCAGTACTTC.